This T cell receptor (beta chain) was identified during a study of blood T cells in healthy people across ages. Study-level points and caveats: Unsorted PBMCs prevented conclusive naive versus antigen-experienced comparison.

CDR1 and CDR2 (germline): MGHDK, SYGVNS. Germline trimming cut 7 bases from V and 2 bases from J; bases unmatched to any gene: 5. The CDR3 has 15 residues. Using a J-beta primer mix together with a sample-barcoded 5' primer, a second PCR was run for roughly 6 to 11 cycles. TCRdb reprocessed the 5' RACE reads with MiXCR, giving one entry per CDR3 protein. The table has roughly 2 million distinct CDR3 sequences, approximately 50% seen once; the top ten hold approximately 2.1%. Details on this clonotype: Its antigen is unidentified.

Input material: blood. V gene TRBV25-1 combines with J gene TRBJ2-6, with 7 positions matching TRBD1. This receptor was taken from a woman aged 40 to 55 in good health. The CDR3 bases are TGTGCCAGCACCCTAACAGGGGCTGGGGCCAACGTCCTGACTTTC. Translation gives CASTLTGAGANVLTF.